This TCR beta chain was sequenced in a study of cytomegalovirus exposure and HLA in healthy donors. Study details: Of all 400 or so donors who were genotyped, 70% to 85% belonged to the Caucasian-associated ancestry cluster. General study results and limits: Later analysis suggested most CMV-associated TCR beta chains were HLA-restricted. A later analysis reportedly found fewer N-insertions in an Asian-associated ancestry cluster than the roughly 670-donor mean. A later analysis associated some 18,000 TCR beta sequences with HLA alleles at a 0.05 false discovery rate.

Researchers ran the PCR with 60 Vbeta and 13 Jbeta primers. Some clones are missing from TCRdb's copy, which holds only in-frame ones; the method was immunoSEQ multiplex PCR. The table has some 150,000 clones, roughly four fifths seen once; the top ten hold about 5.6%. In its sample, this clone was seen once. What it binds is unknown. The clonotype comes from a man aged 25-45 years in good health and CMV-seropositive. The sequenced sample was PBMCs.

CDR3 bases: TGTGCCAGCAGCGACGCTCAACAGACCTACAATGAGCAGTTCTTC. Amino acids: CASSDAQQTYNEQFF. The chain combines TRBV2 with TRBJ2-1, with no clear D. V was cut by 6 bases and J by 2 bases, with 14 bases left in between. The germline CDR1 and CDR2 sequences are SNHLY and FYNNEI. The CDR3 runs 15 residues.